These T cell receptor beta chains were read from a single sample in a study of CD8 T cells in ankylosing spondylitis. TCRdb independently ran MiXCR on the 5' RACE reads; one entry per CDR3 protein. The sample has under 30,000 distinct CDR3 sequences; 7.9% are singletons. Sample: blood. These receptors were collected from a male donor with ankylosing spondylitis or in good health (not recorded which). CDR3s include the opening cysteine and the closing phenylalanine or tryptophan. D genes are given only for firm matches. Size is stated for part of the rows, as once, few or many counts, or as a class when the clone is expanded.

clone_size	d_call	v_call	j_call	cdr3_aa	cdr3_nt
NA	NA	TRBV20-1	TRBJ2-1	CSARSLGWSRDEQFF	TGCAGTGCTAGAAGTCTTGGGTGGTCCCGGGATGAGCAGTTCTTC
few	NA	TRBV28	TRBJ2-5	CASSSSLQETQYF	TGTGCCAGCAGCTCGAGTCTGCAAGAGACCCAGTACTTC
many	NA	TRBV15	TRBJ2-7	CATSGLSGTYEQYF	TGTGCCACCAGCGGATTATCCGGGACCTACGAGCAGTACTTC
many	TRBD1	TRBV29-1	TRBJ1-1	CSAPGQGNAEAFF	TGCAGCGCCCCGGGACAGGGGAACGCTGAAGCTTTCTTT
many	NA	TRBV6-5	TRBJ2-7	CASSRTPHFEQYF	TGTGCCAGCAGTCGGACACCTCACTTTGAGCAGTACTTC
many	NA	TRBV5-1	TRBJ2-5	CASSRTADQETQYF	TGCGCCAGCAGCAGGACGGCAGACCAAGAGACCCAGTACTTC
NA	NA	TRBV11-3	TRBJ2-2	CASSSRNTGELFF	TGTGCCAGCAGCTCTAGGAACACCGGGGAGCTGTTTTTT
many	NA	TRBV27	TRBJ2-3	CASSLARGLDTQYF	TGTGCCAGCAGTTTAGCCCGGGGTCTAGATACGCAGTATTTT
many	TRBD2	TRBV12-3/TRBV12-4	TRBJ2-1	CASSLATSGYNEQFF	TGTGCCAGCAGTTTGGCGACTAGCGGGTACAATGAGCAGTTCTTC
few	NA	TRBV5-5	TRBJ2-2	CASSLHGTGELFF	TGTGCCAGCAGCTTGCATGGGACCGGGGAGCTGTTTTTT
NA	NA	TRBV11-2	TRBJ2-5	CASSLAPLPQETQYF	TGTGCCAGCAGCTTAGCCCCCTTGCCCCAAGAGACCCAGTACTTC
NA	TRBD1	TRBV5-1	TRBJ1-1	CASTDRQGRNTEAFF	TGCGCCAGCACCGACCGACAGGGCCGGAACACTGAAGCTTTCTTT
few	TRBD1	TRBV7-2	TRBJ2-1	CASSFRTGDNEQFF	TGTGCCAGCAGCTTCAGGACAGGGGACAATGAGCAGTTCTTC
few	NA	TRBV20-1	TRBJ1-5	CSAREQGRGNQPQHF	TGCAGTGCTAGAGAACAGGGCAGGGGCAATCAGCCCCAGCATTTT
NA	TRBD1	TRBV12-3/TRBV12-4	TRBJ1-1	CASSLRTGRTTEAFF	TGTGCCAGCAGTCTTCGGACAGGACGAACGACTGAAGCTTTCTTT
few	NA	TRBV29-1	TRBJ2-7	CSVRQRNYEQYF	TGCAGCGTCCGCCAGCGGAACTACGAGCAGTACTTC